Shown below are 20 T cell receptor beta chains from a single sample sequenced in a study of blood T cell repertoires in COVID-19. Assay: immunoSEQ multiplex PCR; the TCRdb copy retains only in-frame clones and omits some. The sample carries around 150,000 clones, roughly 80% recorded once. Sequenced: peripheral blood. These receptors were taken from a man over 45 with active or convalescent COVID-19.

V is TRBV28 and J is TRBJ2-1, with TRBD2 matching 16 bases. The CDR3 runs to 18 residues. Losses at the gene ends were 5 bases for V and 3 bases for J; bases not matched to a gene: 7. The V gene's germline CDR1 is MDHEN and CDR2 SYDVKM. The CDR3 spells CASSAPGTSGRDYNEQFF. CDR3 bases: TGTGCCAGCAGTGCCCCCGGGACTAGCGGGAGGGACTACAATGAGCAGTTCTTC.

The V gene is TRBV2, the J gene TRBJ1-3, with D unclear. This CDR3 spans 14 amino acids. Germline V lookup: CDR1 SNHLY, CDR2 FYNNEI. V gave up 4 bases and J gave up 0 bases, with 7 bases separating them. The CDR3 spells CASSVDFSGNTIYF. In nucleotides, the CDR3 is TGTGCCAGCAGTGTAGACTTCTCTGGAAACACCATATATTTT.

V is TRBV4-1 and J is TRBJ2-1, with D possibly matching TRBD1 (6 bases). The CDR3 runs 16 residues. The V gene lost 4 bases and the J gene lost 0 bases, with 13 bases spanning the gap. In germline, CDR1 is MGHRA, CDR2 YSYEKL. CDR3 region: CASSRNTGSSYNEQFF. The CDR3 bases are TGCGCCAGCAGCCGAAATACAGGGAGCTCCTACAATGAGCAGTTCTTC.

The chain recombines TRBV21-1 with TRBJ2-3; the table's D call, TRBD1, has no DNA check behind it. TRBV21-1 is classified as a pseudogene. There are 16 residues in the CDR3. The CDR3 nucleotides are TGTGCCAGCAGCAATAAGGGGACAGGGGTATCAGATACGCAGTATTTT. Protein product: CASSNKGTGVSDTQYF.

This clone was detected once. The rearrangement joins TRBV15 to TRBJ2-7; TRBD2 aligns across 8 bases. Germline V gives CDR1 LNHNV, CDR2 YYDKDF (reference sequence). The trim removed 4 bases at V and 4 bases at J, leaving 15 bases unmatched. This CDR3 has 17 residues. In nucleotides, the CDR3 is TGTGCCACCAGCAAGGGCGGGAGGCCGGAGGTCTTTTACGAGCAGTACTTC. It codes for CATSKGGRPEVFYEQYF. The whole variable domain, remainder taken from reference TRBV15 and TRBJ2-7, is DAMVIQNPRYQVTQFGKPVTLSCSQTLNHNVMYWYQQKSSQAPKLLFHYYDKDFNNEADTPDNFQSRRPNTSFCFLDIRSPGLGDTAMYLCATSKGGRPEVFYEQYFGPGTRLTVT.

This sequence joins TRBV6-6 and TRBJ1-1; the D is unclear. From germline, CDR1 is MNHNY and CDR2 SVGAGI (reference sequence). The CDR3 has 13 residues. V lost 2 bases and J 4 bases, leaving 8 bases between the germline ends. The DNA of the CDR3 is TGTGCCAGCAGTTACGTTGAGGGCACTGAAGCTTTCTTT. Protein sequence: CASSYVEGTEAFF.

The DNA of the CDR3 is TGTGCCAGCAGCGTAGGTGGCAGGGTCTACGAGCAGTACTTC. This sequence encodes CASSVGGRVYEQYF. The chain uses TRBV9 and TRBJ2-7, with D maybe TRBD1 (5 bases). This CDR3 has 14 amino acids. The V gene's germline CDR1 is SGDLS and CDR2 YYNGEE. V was shortened by 0 bases and J by 3 bases, with 10 bases between the two germline ends. The entire variable domain, with the rest obtained from reference TRBV9 and TRBJ2-7, is as follows: DSGVTQTPKHLITATGQRVTLRCSPRSGDLSVYWYQQSLDQGLQFLIQYYNGEERAKGNILERFSAQQFPDLHSELNLSSLELGDSALYFCASSVGGRVYEQYFGPGTRLTVT.

The gene calls are TRBV19 and TRBJ2-1; 14 bases line up with TRBD2. The CDR3 has 19 residues. Germline V gene sequence: CDR1 LNHDA, CDR2 SQIVND (reference sequence). After removal of 5 bases from V and 1 base from J, the junction contained 10 bases not matched to a gene. CDR3 bases: TGTGCCAGTAGTCCCTCGACTAGCGGGAGGGCCGGGTCCTACAATGAGCAGTTCTTC. It encodes CASSPSTSGRAGSYNEQFF.

This sequence joins TRBV9 and TRBJ2-1; 7 nucleotides match TRBD1. Germline values: CDR1 SGDLS, CDR2 YYNGEE. The ends lost 3 bases at V and 16 bases at J; junction bases unmatched: 13. The CDR3 length is 13 residues. The CDR3 here is CASSALSGDREFF. CDR3 DNA sequence: TGTGCCAGCAGCGCCCTCTCTGGAGACAGGGAATTCTTC. Based on the CDR3 plus reference TRBV9 and TRBJ2-1, the full variable domain is DSGVTQTPKHLITATGQRVTLRCSPRSGDLSVYWYQQSLDQGLQFLIQYYNGEERAKGNILERFSAQQFPDLHSELNLSSLELGDSALYFCASSALSGDREFFGPGTRLTVL.

The chain links TRBV12-5 to TRBJ2-1; TRBD2 agrees at 9 bases. The CDR3 consists of 16 residues. V shed 0 bases, J shed 7 bases, and the junction held 7 bases outside the gene matches. Germline CDR1 and CDR2: LGHNT and FRNRAP. The CDR3, as DNA: TGTGCTAGTGGTTTGGTCGGTCTAGCGGGAAAGAATGAGCAGTTCTTC. Translation gives CASGLVGLAGKNEQFF.

The V and J genes are TRBV28 and TRBJ2-1; 11 bases are shared with TRBD2. CDR1 and CDR2 from the germline V gene are MDHEN and SYDVKM. Losses at the gene ends were 7 bases for V and 5 bases for J; bases not matched to a gene: 7. This CDR3 has 15 amino acids. In DNA, the CDR3 is TGTGCCAGCATCCCGACTAGCGGGGCCCACAATGAGCAGTTCTTC. It codes for CASIPTSGAHNEQFF. The full variable domain, its missing parts supplied by reference TRBV28 and TRBJ2-1, is DVKVTQSSRYLVKRTGEKVFLECVQDMDHENMFWYRQDPGLGLRLIYFSYDVKMKEKGDIPEGYSVSREKKERFSLILESASTNQTSMYLCASIPTSGAHNEQFFGPGTRLTVL.

The rearrangement joins TRBV6-7 to TRBJ1-1; 7 nucleotides align to TRBD1. TRBV6-7 is treated as an ORF (open reading frame) with a function not yet certain. The CDR3 has 15 residues. V trimming: 5 bases; J trimming: 2 bases; junction bases outside the gene matches: 8. CDR3 bases: TGTGCCAGCAGTAACGAGGGACAGAGAAACACTGAAGCTTTCTTT. Translated: CASSNEGQRNTEAFF.

The V call is TRBV2, the J call TRBJ1-2, with D possibly being TRBD1 (6 bases). The length of the CDR3 is 13 residues. Looked up from germline, CDR1 is SNHLY and CDR2 is FYNNEI. V was clipped by 7 bases and J by 6 bases, with 15 bases between them. CDR3 in DNA: TGTGCCAGCAATCGGGACACTCGGAATGGCTACACCTTC. Translation: CASNRDTRNGYTF.

This chain links TRBV2 with TRBJ2-7; D is unresolved. The CDR3 contains 13 residues. Germline values: CDR1 SNHLY, CDR2 FYNNEI. V was trimmed by 4 bases and J by 0 bases, leaving 7 bases between them. The DNA of the CDR3 is TGTGCCAGCAGTGCGGTCACCTCCTACGAGCAGTACTTC. Amino acid sequence: CASSAVTSYEQYF.

The V and J genes are TRBV2 and TRBJ2-5, with 7 bases fitting TRBD2. CDR1 and CDR2 (germline): SNHLY, FYNNEI. Trimming at V came to 6 bases and at J to 5 bases, leaving 15 bases not matched to a gene. This CDR3 spans 16 amino acids. CDR3 DNA sequence: TGTGCCAGCAGATTTCCGCCTGCGGGGGTCGGCGAGACCCAGTACTTC. It specifies CASRFPPAGVGETQYF.

The J gene is TRBJ2-1, the V gene TRBV9, with 9 positions matching TRBD2. Germline V gene sequence: CDR1 SGDLS, CDR2 YYNGEE. The length of the CDR3 is 17 residues. V dropped 2 bases and J dropped 3; count of bases not matched to a gene: 9. CDR3 amino acids: CASSVAALAGSYNEQFF. DNA of the CDR3: TGTGCCAGCAGCGTTGCAGCTCTAGCGGGAAGCTACAATGAGCAGTTCTTC.

The V gene is TRBV28, the J gene TRBJ1-2; tentatively, D is TRBD1 (5 bases). Between the trimmed V and J ends, which lost 7 bases and 4 bases, there was a span of 16 bases. Germline CDR1 is MDHEN and CDR2 is SYDVKM. This CDR3 contains 14 residues. CDR3 nucleotide sequence: TGTGCCAGCAAGTCCCCAGGGATGAGCTATGGCTACACCTTC. It codes for CASKSPGMSYGYTF.

The chain has TRBV29-1 and TRBJ2-1; tentative D call: TRBD2 (5 bases). Trimming cost V 4 bases and J 9 bases, with 10 bases left between them. Germline V gives CDR1 SQVTM, CDR2 ANQGSEA. This CDR3 has 11 amino acids. CDR3 nucleotides: TGCAGCGTTGTCCTAGGAGGTGAGCAGTTCTTC. It codes for CSVVLGGEQFF.

This clone showed up just a few times. The chain employs TRBV7-6 and TRBJ2-7; D not certain. The V end lost 2 bases, the J end lost 2 bases, and 10 bases lay between the germline ends. The CDR3 sequence is 14 residues long. CDR1 is SGHVS and CDR2 is FNYEAQ in the germline V gene. The CDR3 DNA follows: TGTGCCAGCAGCTTAACGAGGTACCCCTACGAGCAGTACTTC. It codes for CASSLTRYPYEQYF.

The CDR3 loop is CASSPLQGSRNEQFF. For the CDR3, the DNA is TGTGCCAGCAGCCCCCTCCAGGGATCTAGGAATGAGCAGTTCTTC. The V gene is TRBV7-8, the J gene TRBJ2-1; possibly TRBD1 for D (5 bases). Looked up from germline, CDR1 is SGHVS and CDR2 is FQNEAQ. The CDR3 spans 15 residues. V lost 5 bases and J 7 bases, leaving 18 bases between the germline ends.